This T cell receptor beta chain was sequenced for a study of control samples from healthy donors and cancer patients. Data came from immunoSEQ multiplex PCR; TCRdb stores just in-frame clones and leaves some out. The table lists more than 85,000 clones, roughly 88% of them singletons. The CDR3 consists of 14 residues. Germline CDR1 reads LNHDA; CDR2 reads SQIVND (reference sequence). Germline trimming cut 6 bases from V and 9 bases from J; bases unmatched to any gene: 11. The chain uses TRBV19 and TRBJ2-1, with TRBD2 identical over 7 bases. The material sequenced was PBMCs. The sequence was collected from a woman in her sixties with lung cancer. DNA of the CDR3: TGTGCCAGTAGGCCCGGGACTACCGTGGGTGAGCAGTTCTTC. Its protein is CASRPGTTVGEQFF.